This entry is about one T cell receptor beta chain. Its target is not known. This record belongs to a study of radiotherapy plus CTLA-4 blockade in lung cancer. The study gave focal radiation plus ipilimumab CTLA-4 blockade to patients with chemo-refractory metastatic non-small-cell lung cancer. The protocol was immunoSEQ multiplex PCR, while the TCRdb copy is restricted to in-frame clones and leaves out a portion. The table shows about 80,000 clones, with around nine tenths occurring only once. General study points: Clones of tumor-derived TCRs expanded in blood after radiotherapy plus ipilimumab.

This CDR3 region has 15 residues. V was cut by 5 bases and J by 1 base, with 14 bases left in between. The germline CDR1 and CDR2 sequences are SGHTA and FQGNSA. The specimen comprised peripheral blood, sampled from a patient treated with radiotherapy plus ipilimumab. The sequence was collected from a human donor with non-small cell lung cancer who had stable disease on radiotherapy plus ipilimumab. The rearrangement links TRBV7-2 to TRBJ1-2; D is uncertain. CDR3 loop: CASSPDGNLNYGYTF. CDR3 coding DNA: TGTGCCAGCAGCCCGGACGGAAACCTTAACTATGGCTACACCTTC. Full variable domain (outside the CDR3, taken from reference TRBV7-2 and TRBJ1-2): GAGVSQSPSNKVTEKGKDVELRCDPISGHTALYWYRQSLGQGLEFLIYFQGNSAPDKSGLPSDRFSAERTGGSVSTLTIQRTQQEDSAVYLCASSPDGNLNYGYTFGSGTRLTVV.